This T cell receptor (beta chain) was identified in a study of blood T cell repertoires in COVID-19. Overall study: Samples representing acute and convalescent COVID-19 were sourced from the United States, Italy and Spain. PBMCs, B-cell-depleted T cells, or T cells provided the cDNA or gDNA that made up the material.

V gave up 5 bases and J gave up 3 bases; unmatched junction bases: 5. Germline values: CDR1 SGHNT, CDR2 YENEEA. There are 14 residues in the CDR3. The table came from immunoSEQ multiplex PCR; TCRdb's copy has only in-frame clones and leaves some out. The sample consists of approximately 130,000 clones, under 85% of them appearing once. Sequences were obtained from PBMCs or T cells enriched from blood (not recorded which). This TCR was recovered from a man aged 25 to 40 who had recovered from COVID-19. V usage is TRBV11-3 and J usage is TRBJ2-5; 8 nucleotides align to TRBD1. CDR3 sequence (DNA): TGTGCCAGCAGCCCCGGGACAGGTAAAGAGACCCAGTACTTC. Protein: CASSPGTGKETQYF. Full variable domain (rest looked up from reference TRBV11-3 and TRBJ2-5): EAGVVQSPRYKIIEKKQPVAFWCNPISGHNTLYWYLQNLGQGPELLIRYENEEAVDDSQLPKDRFSAERLKGVDSTLKIQPAELGDSAVYLCASSPGTGKETQYFGPGTRLLVL.